These 29 T cell receptor beta chains were sequenced from one sample in a study of a mutant IDH1 vaccine in newly diagnosed glioma. Profiling relied on immunoSEQ multiplex PCR, and the TCRdb table lists in-frame clones only, not all of them. The data contain some 62,000 clones, over 80% of them singletons. The time point denotes: week 47, end of study. Each vaccine dose was 300 ug of mutant IDH1 20-mer peptide, with topical imiquimod. Their target antigens are unknown. Source: PBMCs, taken from a glioma patient whose treatment included an IDH1 peptide vaccine. Receptors originate from a man aged 30 to 39 with glioma.

This chain connects TRBV7-6 to TRBJ2-1, with D possibly TRBD1 on 5 matching bases. This CDR3 is 13 amino acids long. The V and J ends lost 5 bases and 8 bases respectively, with 13 bases between them. CDR1 SGHVS and CDR2 FNYEAQ come from the germline V gene. CDR3 amino acids: CASSRDRVDEQFF. Here the CDR3 DNA reads TGTGCCAGCAGCCGCGACAGAGTGGATGAGCAGTTCTTC.

This clone was found once. The chain is built from TRBV6-4 and TRBJ2-2; D is possibly TRBD1 or TRBD2 (5 bases each). The CDR3 is 13 residues long. The V gene lost 6 bases and the J gene lost 4 bases, with 9 bases spanning the gap. The germline gives CDR1 MRHNA, CDR2 SNTAGT. The CDR3 nucleotides are TGTGCCAGCAGGGGACCCGGCACCGGGGAGCTGTTTTTT. Residues: CASRGPGTGELFF.

This chain links TRBV6-1 with TRBJ1-6; perhaps TRBD1 as D (6 bases). The CDR3 is made up of 13 amino acids. Deletions cut 4 bases from V and 7 bases from J, with 8 bases between. Looked up from germline, CDR1 is MNHNS and CDR2 is SASEGT. Here the CDR3 DNA reads TGTGCCAGCAGTGGACAGGTAAATTCACCCCTCCACTTT. Amino acid sequence: CASSGQVNSPLHF.

V is TRBV6-5 and J is TRBJ2-5; 7 bases are a match to TRBD1. Germline trimming cut 2 bases from V and 2 bases from J; bases unmatched to any gene: 2. CDR3 size: 14 residues. CDR1 is MNHEY and CDR2 is SVGAGI in the germline V gene. The CDR3 region is CASSYLGQQETQYF. The CDR3 coding sequence is TGTGCCAGCAGTTACCTGGGACAGCAAGAGACCCAGTACTTC.

The rearrangement joins TRBV30 to TRBJ2-4; tentative D call: TRBD2 (6 bases). Deletions cut 5 bases from V and 3 bases from J, with 17 bases between. Germline values: CDR1 GTSNPN, CDR2 SVGIG (reference sequence). The CDR3 runs 15 residues. The CDR3 DNA sequence: TGTGCCTGGGACCGGAACCTGGGGGGCAAAAACATTCAGTACTTC. It yields the protein CAWDRNLGGKNIQYF.

The V and J genes are TRBV19 and TRBJ2-2, with a weak D call TRBD1 (5 bases). This CDR3 region has 14 residues. Germline CDR1 LNHDA, CDR2 SQIVND (reference sequence). With 3 bases removed from V and 5 bases from J, the gap between germline ends came to 10 bases. CDR3 residues: CASSIDSPTGELFF. The CDR3, as DNA: TGTGCCAGTAGTATTGACAGCCCTACCGGGGAGCTGTTTTTT.

This chain joins TRBV29-1 and TRBJ1-2; D not resolved. CDR1 is SQVTM, CDR2 ANQGSEA, per germline. V was pared by 6 bases and J by 4 bases, with 12 bases between. This CDR3 spans 12 amino acids. The CDR3 nucleotides are TGCAGCGTCGAGGGCTCACCCTATGGCTACACCTTC. Residues: CSVEGSPYGYTF.

The chain's CDR3 is CASSGNRNTGELFF. CDR3 in DNA: TGCGCCAGCAGTGGGAACCGCAACACCGGGGAGCTGTTTTTT. This chain joins TRBV10-1 and TRBJ2-2, with no clear D. The CDR3 is 14 residues long. With 4 bases removed from V and 2 bases from J, the gap between germline ends came to 8 bases. Germline values: CDR1 WNHNN, CDR2 SYGVQD (reference sequence).

The rearrangement joins TRBV6-1 to TRBJ1-2; unclear D gene. CDR3 length equals 13 residues. Trimming took 0 bases from V and 4 from J, leaving 6 bases between them. Looked up from germline, CDR1 is MNHNS and CDR2 is SASEGT. CDR3 region: CASSEADPYGYTF. CDR3 nucleotide sequence: TGTGCCAGCAGTGAAGCGGATCCCTATGGCTACACCTTC.

This clone was seen more than once but under ten times. The rearrangement joins TRBV19 to TRBJ2-2; D is undetermined. Trimming removed 3 bases at V and 6 bases at J, with 14 bases between. Germline V lookup: CDR1 LNHDA, CDR2 SQIVND (reference sequence). The CDR3 runs 15 residues. CDR3 in DNA: TGTGCCAGTAGTATCCCTCCCAGCCCTCCCGGGGAGCTGTTTTTT. Encoded protein: CASSIPPSPPGELFF.

In its sample, this clone was seen a few times. This sequence joins TRBV7-6 and TRBJ2-2; a possible D gene is TRBD1 (5 bases). CDR3 size: 15 residues. Germline V gene sequence: CDR1 SGHVS, CDR2 FNYEAQ. V was clipped by 0 bases and J by 6 bases, with 11 bases between them. The DNA for the CDR3 is TGTGCCAGCAGCTTAGCGACAGTCGGGTCCGGGGAGCTGTTTTTT. It specifies CASSLATVGSGELFF.

This sequence joins TRBV10-2 and TRBJ2-3; 12 bases map to TRBD2. V dropped 5 bases and J dropped 4; count of bases not matched to a gene: 13. Germline V CDR1 and CDR2: WSHSY, SAAADI. This CDR3 contains 18 residues. The CDR3 DNA reads as TGCGCCAGCAGTTTATGGGCTAGCGGGGGGGCAAGTGCAGATACGCAGTATTTT. This sequence encodes CASSLWASGGASADTQYF.

The rearrangement links TRBV6-5 to TRBJ2-3; D uncertain. This CDR3 spans 13 amino acids. V was trimmed by 0 bases and J by 4 bases, leaving 5 bases between them. Germline CDR1 and CDR2: MNHEY and SVGAGI. The CDR3 sequence: CASSYSSSDTQYF. CDR3 DNA sequence: TGTGCCAGCAGTTACTCGAGTTCAGATACGCAGTATTTT.

DNA of the CDR3: TGTGCCAGCAGCCGCCAAGGAAACACCATATATTTT. Translated: CASSRQGNTIYF. The chain links TRBV7-9 to TRBJ1-3; D is uncertain. This CDR3 is 12 amino acids long. Trimming pared 5 bases from V and 4 bases from J, leaving 6 bases between. The germline gives CDR1 SEHNR, CDR2 FQNEAQ (reference sequence).

V and J are TRBV19 and TRBJ1-2; no definite D call. The V end was cut by 5 bases, the J end by 4 bases, with 14 bases between. The CDR3 is made up of 14 amino acids. The germline V gene has CDR1 LNHDA and CDR2 SQIVND (reference sequence). In nucleotides, the CDR3 is TGTGCCAGTAGTCGGCGGGCGGCCGGCTATGGCTACACCTTC. This sequence encodes CASSRRAAGYGYTF.

This clone was seen a handful of times. This chain connects TRBV11-3 to TRBJ2-1; D not resolved. The CDR3 is made up of 12 amino acids. Trimming stripped 5 bases from V and 4 bases from J, with 6 bases between. CDR1 SGHNT and CDR2 YENEEA come from the germline V gene. CDR3: CASSDDYNEQFF. In DNA form, the CDR3 reads TGTGCCAGCAGCGACGATTACAATGAGCAGTTCTTC.

The chain is built from TRBV5-4 and TRBJ2-3, with 12 bases identical to TRBD2. The CDR3 extends over 17 amino acids. J was trimmed by 2 bases and V by 4 bases; bases with no gene match: 8. CDR1 SGHNT and CDR2 YYREEE come from the germline V gene (reference sequence). CDR3 DNA sequence: TGTGCCAGCAGCGGTCGGACTAGCGGGGAGGACACAGATACGCAGTATTTT. It is translated as CASSGRTSGEDTDTQYF.

This rearrangement joins TRBV7-9 to TRBJ1-1, with D possibly being TRBD1 (6 bases). Per germline, CDR1 SEHNR and CDR2 FQNEAQ (reference sequence). The V gene lost 7 bases and the J gene lost 5 bases, with 14 bases spanning the gap. There are 13 residues in the CDR3. CDR3 sequence (DNA): TGTGCCAGCATTGGAGGGGGTCTTACTGAAGCTTTCTTT. Translating gives CASIGGGLTEAFF.

The rearrangement uses TRBV10-1 and TRBJ2-7; 8 bases are a match to TRBD1. The CDR3 is 18 amino acids. The V segment lost 0 bases and the J segment 3 bases; nucleotides outside the gene matches: 13. Germline values: CDR1 WNHNN, CDR2 SYGVQD (reference sequence). This CDR3 reads CASSESGDDWDRHYEQYF. CDR3 coding DNA: TGCGCCAGCAGTGAGTCAGGGGACGACTGGGACAGGCACTACGAGCAGTACTTC.

This clone was counted a few times. This chain links TRBV11-2 with TRBJ1-1; D perhaps matches TRBD1 (5 bases). This CDR3 has 12 amino acids. Germline V gene lookup returns CDR1 SGHAT and CDR2 FQNNGV. The ends were cut back, 7 bases at V and 1 base at J, with 7 bases in the middle. The CDR3 sequence is CASKRGNTEAFF. The DNA of the CDR3 is TGTGCCAGCAAAAGGGGGAACACTGAAGCTTTCTTT.

This chain uses TRBV11-1 with TRBJ2-5; 10 bases line up with TRBD2. The J segment lost 4 bases and the V segment lost 4 bases, leaving 6 bases of the junction unmatched. The CDR3 has 15 amino acids. CDR1 and CDR2 from the germline V gene are SGHAT and FQDESV (reference sequence). The CDR3 sequence is CASSYPSGGRETQYF. DNA for the CDR3: TGTGCCAGCAGCTATCCTAGCGGGGGAAGAGAGACCCAGTACTTC.

The genes are TRBV18 and TRBJ2-7; D is possibly TRBD2 (5 bases). V shed 3 bases and J shed 7 bases, with 13 bases lying between them. The CDR3 is 13 residues long. Germline V gene lookup returns CDR1 KGHSH and CDR2 LQKENI. The CDR3 nucleotides read TGTGCCAGCTCACCCCCAAAGTCGGGGGAGCAGTACTTC. Protein sequence: CASSPPKSGEQYF.

The chain uses TRBV5-4 and TRBJ1-2; no reliable D call. This CDR3 has 14 amino acids. The germline V and J ends were trimmed by 1 base and 4 bases, with 11 bases remaining between them. The germline V gene encodes CDR1 SGHNT and CDR2 YYREEE (reference sequence). In nucleotides, the CDR3 is TGTGCCAGCAGCTTGAAAGCGGGTTTCTATGGCTACACCTTC. It is translated as CASSLKAGFYGYTF.

The rearrangement links TRBV19 to TRBJ1-5; D is unresolved. The CDR3 length is 12 residues. V was shortened by 4 bases and J by 4 bases, with 5 bases between the two germline ends. Germline values: CDR1 LNHDA, CDR2 SQIVND (reference sequence). CDR3 coding DNA: TGTGCCAGTAGTAAACAGAATCAGCCCCAGCATTTT. This sequence encodes CASSKQNQPQHF. Variable domain in full (rest from reference TRBV19 and TRBJ1-5): DGGITQSPKYLFRKEGQNVTLSCEQNLNHDAMYWYRQDPGQGLRLIYYSQIVNDFQKGDIAEGYSVSREKKESFPLTVTSAQKNPTAFYLCASSKQNQPQHFGDGTRLSIL.

V is TRBV9 and J is TRBJ2-5, with D possibly matching TRBD2 (5 bases). Trimming took off 1 base at V and 5 bases at J, with 9 bases between the two ends. Germline V gives CDR1 SGDLS, CDR2 YYNGEE. This CDR3 has 13 amino acids. In DNA form, the CDR3 reads TGTGCCAGCAGCGTACTTTGGGAGGAGACCCAGTACTTC. Amino acids: CASSVLWEETQYF.

V gene TRBV4-2 combines with J gene TRBJ2-1, with 11 positions matching TRBD2. The trim removed 0 bases at V and 6 bases at J, leaving 1 base unmatched. This CDR3 comprises 15 residues. CDR1 and CDR2 from the germline V gene are LGHNA and YNFKEQ. Written as DNA, the CDR3 is TGTGCCAGCAGCCAAGATAGCGGGGGGGCCAATGAGCAGTTCTTC. This translates into CASSQDSGGANEQFF.

This clone was seen a few times. V gene TRBV29-1 combines with J gene TRBJ1-5, with D unclear. V lost 5 bases and J 2 bases, leaving 10 bases between the germline ends. The CDR3 length is 13 residues. Per the germline V gene, CDR1 is SQVTM and CDR2 is ANQGSEA. CDR3 DNA: TGCAGCGTTCCGGGTACTGGCAATCAGCCCCAGCATTTT. Translating it yields CSVPGTGNQPQHF.

The chain uses TRBV4-1 and TRBJ1-1; D is unresolved. Germline CDR1 is MGHRA and CDR2 is YSYEKL. The CDR3 has 15 amino acids. V gave up 0 bases and J gave up 6 bases, with 14 bases separating them. The CDR3 sequence is CASSQEARRGAEAFF. The DNA of the CDR3 is TGCGCCAGCAGCCAAGAAGCTCGACGGGGAGCTGAAGCTTTCTTT.

This chain joins TRBV11-2 and TRBJ1-1; no definite D call. V was shortened by 3 bases and J by 5 bases, with 13 bases between the two germline ends. The germline V gene has CDR1 SGHAT and CDR2 FQNNGV. This CDR3 contains 14 residues. This CDR3 reads CASSFIKLGTEAFF. CDR3 nucleotides: TGTGCCAGCAGCTTTATAAAGTTGGGGACTGAAGCTTTCTTT.